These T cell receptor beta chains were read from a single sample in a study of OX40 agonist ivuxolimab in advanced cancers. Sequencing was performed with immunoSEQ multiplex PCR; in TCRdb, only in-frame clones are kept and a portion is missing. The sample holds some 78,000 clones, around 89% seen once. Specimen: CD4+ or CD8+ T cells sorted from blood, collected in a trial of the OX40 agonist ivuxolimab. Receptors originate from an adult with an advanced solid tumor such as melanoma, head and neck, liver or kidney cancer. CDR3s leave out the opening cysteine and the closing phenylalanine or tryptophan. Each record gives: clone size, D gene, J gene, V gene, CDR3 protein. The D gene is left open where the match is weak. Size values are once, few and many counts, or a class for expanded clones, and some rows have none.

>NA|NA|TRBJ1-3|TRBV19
ASRSTGNTIY
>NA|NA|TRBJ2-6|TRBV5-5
ASSLEARSPGANVLT
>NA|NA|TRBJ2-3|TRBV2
ASSEEVGGPDTQY
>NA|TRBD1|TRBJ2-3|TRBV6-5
ASSSGTGGLDTQY
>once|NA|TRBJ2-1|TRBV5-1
ASSLGVVPSYNEQF
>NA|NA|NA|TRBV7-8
ASSSRDGSYYEQY
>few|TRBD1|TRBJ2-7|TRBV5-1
ASNSRTGAPEQY
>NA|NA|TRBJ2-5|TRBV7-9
AGRGLSETQY
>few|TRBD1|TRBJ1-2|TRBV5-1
ASSRDRSNYGYT
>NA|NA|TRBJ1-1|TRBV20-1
SAYRQSEAF
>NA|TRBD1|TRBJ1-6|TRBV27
ASRARGPNSPLH
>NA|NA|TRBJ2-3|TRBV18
ASSPPTDTQY
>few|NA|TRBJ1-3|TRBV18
ASSPDIPSMGSGNTIY
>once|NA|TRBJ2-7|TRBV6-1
ASTARVSYEQY
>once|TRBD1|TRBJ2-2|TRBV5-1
ASSLRDREYGELF
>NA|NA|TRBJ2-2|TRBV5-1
ASGGDSLSNTGELF
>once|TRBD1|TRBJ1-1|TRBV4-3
ASSQPGQGHTEAF
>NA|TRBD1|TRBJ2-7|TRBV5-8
ASSLNRGFYEQY
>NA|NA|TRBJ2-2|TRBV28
ASSLPQGRTGELF
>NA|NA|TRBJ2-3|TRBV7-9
ASSSRRLRGVDTQY
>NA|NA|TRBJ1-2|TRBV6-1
ASRTGTGGGYT
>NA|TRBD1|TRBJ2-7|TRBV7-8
ASSFPTEGQGVRYEQY
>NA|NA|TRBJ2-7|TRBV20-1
SALTRYEQY
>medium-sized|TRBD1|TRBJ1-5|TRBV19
ASTPTGYQPQH
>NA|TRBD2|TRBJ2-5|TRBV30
AWVLRDYFSETQY
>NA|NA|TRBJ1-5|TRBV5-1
ASSPGGSNQPQH
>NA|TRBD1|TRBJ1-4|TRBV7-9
ASSLRQGNEKLF
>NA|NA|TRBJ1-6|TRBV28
ASSPIGIGRGDNSPLH
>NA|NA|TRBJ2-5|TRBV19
ASSRRLVRETQY
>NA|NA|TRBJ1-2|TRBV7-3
ASSQGSTYGYT
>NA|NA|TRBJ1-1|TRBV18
ASSVRTQGAQPEAF
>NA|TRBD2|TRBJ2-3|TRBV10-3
AISLAGGADTQY
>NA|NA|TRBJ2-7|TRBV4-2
ASSQVGSGTSYEQY
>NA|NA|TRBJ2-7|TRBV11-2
ASSLGSDSYSEQY
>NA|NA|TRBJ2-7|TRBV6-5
ASSYRGTYEQY
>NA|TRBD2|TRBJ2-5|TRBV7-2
ASSLGLAGGRETQY
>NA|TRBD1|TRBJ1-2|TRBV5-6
ASSPLTGSRGYT
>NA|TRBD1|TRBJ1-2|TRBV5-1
ASSLDRDRGDGYT
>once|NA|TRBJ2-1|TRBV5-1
ASSLRRQEDEQF
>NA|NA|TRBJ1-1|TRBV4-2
ASSQDRETPAF
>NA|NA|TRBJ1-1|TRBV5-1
ASSLGEGMNTEAF
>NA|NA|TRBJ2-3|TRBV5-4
ASSKGASGGKITDTQY
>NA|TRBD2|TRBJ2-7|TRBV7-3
ASSRGEGREQY
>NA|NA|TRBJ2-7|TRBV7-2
ASSYLPGLIYEQY
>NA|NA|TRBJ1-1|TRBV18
ASSLQGGDTEAF
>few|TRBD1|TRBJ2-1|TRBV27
ASSLDRPSYNEQF
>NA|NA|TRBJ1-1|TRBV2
ASSGGRYTEAF
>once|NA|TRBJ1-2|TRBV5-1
ASSSARTAGYT
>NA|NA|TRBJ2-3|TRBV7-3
ASSTPSTDTQY
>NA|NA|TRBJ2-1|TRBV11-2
ASSLLPGGDYNEQF